The present T cell receptor beta chain was sequenced within a study of early T cells in non-severe SARS-CoV-2 infection. CDR1 DFQATT and CDR2 SNEGSKA come from the germline V gene (reference sequence). Losses at the gene ends were 5 bases for V and 4 bases for J; bases not matched to a gene: 10. The CDR3 is 14 residues long. MiXCR, run by TCRdb on the 5' RACE reads, gives a single entry per CDR3 protein. The data hold around 93,000 distinct CDR3 sequences, with 10% to 15% observed a single time. This specimen was whole blood, taken at baseline. The chain couples TRBV20-1 to TRBJ2-7, with 8 bases identical to TRBD2. This TCR was sampled from an adult who was a healthcare worker with PCR-confirmed SARS-CoV-2 infection or an uninfected control (not recorded which). In nucleotides, the CDR3 is TGCAGTGCTGTGGAAAGCGGGAGATGGTACGAGCAGTACTTC. Its protein is CSAVESGRWYEQYF.